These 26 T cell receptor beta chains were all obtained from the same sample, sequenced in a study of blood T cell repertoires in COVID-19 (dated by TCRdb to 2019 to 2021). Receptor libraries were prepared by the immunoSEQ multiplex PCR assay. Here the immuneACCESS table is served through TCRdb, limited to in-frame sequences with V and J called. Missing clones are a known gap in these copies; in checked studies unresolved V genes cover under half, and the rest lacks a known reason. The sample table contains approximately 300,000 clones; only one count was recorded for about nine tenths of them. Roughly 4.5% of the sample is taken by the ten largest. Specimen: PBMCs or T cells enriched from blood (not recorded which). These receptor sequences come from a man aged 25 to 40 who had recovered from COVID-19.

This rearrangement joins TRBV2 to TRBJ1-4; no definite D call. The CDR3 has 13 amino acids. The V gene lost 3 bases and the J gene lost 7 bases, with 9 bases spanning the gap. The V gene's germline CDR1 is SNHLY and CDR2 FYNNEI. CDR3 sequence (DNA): TGTGCCAGCAGTGAGCAGGAGGCTGAAAAACTGTTTTTT. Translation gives CASSEQEAEKLFF.

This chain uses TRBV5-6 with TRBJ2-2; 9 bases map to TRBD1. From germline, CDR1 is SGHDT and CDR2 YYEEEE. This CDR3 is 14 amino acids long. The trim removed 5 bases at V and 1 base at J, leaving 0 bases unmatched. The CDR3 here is CASRGQGNTGELFF. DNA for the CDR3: TGTGCCAGCAGGGGACAGGGGAACACCGGGGAGCTGTTTTTT.

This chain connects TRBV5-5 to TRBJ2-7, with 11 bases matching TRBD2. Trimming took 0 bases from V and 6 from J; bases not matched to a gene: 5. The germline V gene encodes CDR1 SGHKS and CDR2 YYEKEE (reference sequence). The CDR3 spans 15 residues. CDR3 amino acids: CASSLAGTSGFEQYF. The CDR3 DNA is TGTGCCAGCAGCTTGGCTGGGACTAGCGGTTTCGAGCAGTACTTC. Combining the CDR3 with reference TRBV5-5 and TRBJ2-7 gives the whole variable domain DAGVTQSPTHLIKTRGQQVTLRCSPISGHKSVSWYQQVLGQGPQFIFQYYEKEERGRGNFPDRFSARQFPNYSSELNVNALLLGDSALYLCASSLAGTSGFEQYFGPGTRLTVT.

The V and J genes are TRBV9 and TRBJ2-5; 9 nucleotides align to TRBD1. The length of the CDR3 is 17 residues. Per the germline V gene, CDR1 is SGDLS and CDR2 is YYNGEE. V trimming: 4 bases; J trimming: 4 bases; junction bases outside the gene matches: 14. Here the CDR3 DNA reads TGTGCCAGCAGCCCTGGGACAGGGTCAATCAAGAGAGAGACCCAGTACTTC. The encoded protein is CASSPGTGSIKRETQYF.

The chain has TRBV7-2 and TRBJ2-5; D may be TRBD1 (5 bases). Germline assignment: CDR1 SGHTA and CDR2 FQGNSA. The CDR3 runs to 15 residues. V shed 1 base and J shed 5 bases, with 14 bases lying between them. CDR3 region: CASSLGGDSYETQYF. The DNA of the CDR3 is TGTGCCAGCAGCTTAGGGGGTGACAGTTACGAGACCCAGTACTTC.

The CDR3 is CASNPRVGNYGYTF. Here the CDR3 DNA reads TGTGCCAGCAATCCACGGGTCGGTAACTATGGCTACACCTTC. The rearrangement uses TRBV2 and TRBJ1-2, with D uncertain. V shed 7 bases and J shed 1 base, with 13 bases lying between them. Germline V gene data show CDR1 as SNHLY and CDR2 as FYNNEI. This CDR3 comprises 14 residues.

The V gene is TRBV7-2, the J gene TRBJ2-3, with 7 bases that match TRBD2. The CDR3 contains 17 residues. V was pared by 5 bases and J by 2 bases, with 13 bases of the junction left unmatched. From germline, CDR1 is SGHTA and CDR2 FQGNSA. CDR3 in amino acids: CASSPGQSSGATDTQYF. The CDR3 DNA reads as TGTGCCAGCAGCCCTGGCCAATCCAGCGGGGCCACAGATACGCAGTATTTT.

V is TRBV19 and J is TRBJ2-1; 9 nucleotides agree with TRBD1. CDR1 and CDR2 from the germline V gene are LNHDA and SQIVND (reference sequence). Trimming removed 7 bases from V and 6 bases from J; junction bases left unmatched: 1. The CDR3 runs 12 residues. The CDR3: CASNRGRNEQFF. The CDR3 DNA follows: TGTGCCAGTAACAGGGGGCGCAATGAGCAGTTCTTC.

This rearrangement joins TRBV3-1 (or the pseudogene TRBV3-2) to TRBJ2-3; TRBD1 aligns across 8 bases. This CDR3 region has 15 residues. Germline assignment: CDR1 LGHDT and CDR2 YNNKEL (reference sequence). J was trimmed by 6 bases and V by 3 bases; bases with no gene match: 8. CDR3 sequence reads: CASSQWQGALDTQYF. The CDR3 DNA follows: TGTGCCAGCAGCCAGTGGCAGGGGGCCCTGGATACGCAGTATTTT.

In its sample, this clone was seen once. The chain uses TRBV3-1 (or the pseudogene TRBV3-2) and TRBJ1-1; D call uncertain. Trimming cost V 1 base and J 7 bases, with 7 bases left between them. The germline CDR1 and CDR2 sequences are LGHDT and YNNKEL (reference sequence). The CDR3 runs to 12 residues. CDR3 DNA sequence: TGTGCCAGCAGCCAAGTAGCTGGTGAAGCTTTCTTT. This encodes CASSQVAGEAFF.

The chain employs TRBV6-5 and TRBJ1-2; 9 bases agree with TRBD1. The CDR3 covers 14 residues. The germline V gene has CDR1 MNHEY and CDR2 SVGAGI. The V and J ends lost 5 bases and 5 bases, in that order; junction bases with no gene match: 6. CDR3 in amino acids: CASSKQGQGYGYTF. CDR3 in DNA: TGTGCCAGCAGTAAACAGGGACAGGGATATGGCTACACCTTC.

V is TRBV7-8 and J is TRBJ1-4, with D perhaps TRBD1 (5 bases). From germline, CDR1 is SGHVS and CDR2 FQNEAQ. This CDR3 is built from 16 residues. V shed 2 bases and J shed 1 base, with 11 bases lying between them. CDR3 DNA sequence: TGTGCCAGCAGCTTAAGGGGAGGGAGAACTAATGAAAAACTGTTTTTT. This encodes CASSLRGGRTNEKLFF.

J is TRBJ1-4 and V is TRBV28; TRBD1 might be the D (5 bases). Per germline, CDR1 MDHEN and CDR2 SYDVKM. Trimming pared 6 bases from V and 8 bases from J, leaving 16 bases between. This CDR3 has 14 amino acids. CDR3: CASSLAGRNEKLFF. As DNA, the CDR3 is TGTGCCAGCAGCTTAGCAGGGCGCAACGAAAAACTGTTTTTT. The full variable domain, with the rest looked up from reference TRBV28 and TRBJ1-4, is DVKVTQSSRYLVKRTGEKVFLECVQDMDHENMFWYRQDPGLGLRLIYFSYDVKMKEKGDIPEGYSVSREKKERFSLILESASTNQTSMYLCASSLAGRNEKLFFGSGTQLSVL.

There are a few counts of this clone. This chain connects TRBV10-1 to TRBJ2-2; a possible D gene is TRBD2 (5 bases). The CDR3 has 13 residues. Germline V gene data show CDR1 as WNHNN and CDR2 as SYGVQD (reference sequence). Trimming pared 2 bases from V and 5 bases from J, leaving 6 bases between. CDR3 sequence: CASSEEGTGELFF. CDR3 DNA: TGCGCCAGCAGTGAGGAGGGAACCGGGGAGCTGTTTTTT.

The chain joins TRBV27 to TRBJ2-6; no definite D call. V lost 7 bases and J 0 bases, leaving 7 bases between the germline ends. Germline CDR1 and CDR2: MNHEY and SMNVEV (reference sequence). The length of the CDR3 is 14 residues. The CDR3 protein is CASTYSSGANVLTF. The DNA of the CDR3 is TGTGCCAGCACGTACAGCTCTGGGGCCAACGTCCTGACTTTC.

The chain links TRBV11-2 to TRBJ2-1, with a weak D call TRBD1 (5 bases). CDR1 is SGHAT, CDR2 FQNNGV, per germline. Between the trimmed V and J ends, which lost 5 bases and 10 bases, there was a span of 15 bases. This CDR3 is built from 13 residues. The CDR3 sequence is CASSPARQQEQFF. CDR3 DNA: TGTGCCAGCAGCCCCGCCCGACAGCAAGAGCAGTTCTTC.

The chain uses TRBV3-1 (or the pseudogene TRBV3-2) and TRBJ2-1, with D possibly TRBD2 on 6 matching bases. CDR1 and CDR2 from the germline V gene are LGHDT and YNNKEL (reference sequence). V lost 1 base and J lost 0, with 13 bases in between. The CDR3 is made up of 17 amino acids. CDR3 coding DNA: TGTGCCAGCAGCCAAGGGGTTGCGGGATCCTCCTACAATGAGCAGTTCTTC. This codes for CASSQGVAGSSYNEQFF.

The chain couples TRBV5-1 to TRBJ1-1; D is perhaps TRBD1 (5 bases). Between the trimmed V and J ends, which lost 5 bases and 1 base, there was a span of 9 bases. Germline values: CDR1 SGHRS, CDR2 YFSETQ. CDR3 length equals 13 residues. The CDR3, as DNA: TGCGCCAGCAGGGGGCCGGGGAACACTGAAGCTTTCTTT. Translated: CASRGPGNTEAFF.

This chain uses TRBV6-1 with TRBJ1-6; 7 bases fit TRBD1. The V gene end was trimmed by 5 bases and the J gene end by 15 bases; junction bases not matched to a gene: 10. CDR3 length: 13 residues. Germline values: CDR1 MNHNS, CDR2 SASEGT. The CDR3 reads CASSSPPQGNLHF. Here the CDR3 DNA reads TGTGCCAGCAGTTCGCCTCCACAGGGGAACCTCCACTTT.

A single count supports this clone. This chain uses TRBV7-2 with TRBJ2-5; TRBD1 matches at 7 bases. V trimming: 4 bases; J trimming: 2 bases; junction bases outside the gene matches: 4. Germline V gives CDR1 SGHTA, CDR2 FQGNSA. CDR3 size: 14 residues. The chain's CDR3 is CASSYGTVQETQYF. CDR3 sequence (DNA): TGTGCCAGCAGCTACGGGACAGTACAAGAGACCCAGTACTTC.

For the CDR3, the DNA is TGTGCCAGCAGCACCGGGACACTGGGGAACGAGCAGTACTTC. Amino acid sequence: CASSTGTLGNEQYF. The chain couples TRBV27 to TRBJ2-7; D perhaps matches TRBD1 (6 bases). Germline CDR1 reads MNHEY; CDR2 reads SMNVEV (reference sequence). The CDR3 has 14 residues. The V and J ends lost 6 bases and 5 bases respectively, with 17 bases between them.

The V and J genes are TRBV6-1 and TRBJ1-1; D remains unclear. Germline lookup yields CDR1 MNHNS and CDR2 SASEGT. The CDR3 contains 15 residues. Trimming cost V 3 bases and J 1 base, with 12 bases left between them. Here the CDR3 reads CASSDTLRANTEAFF. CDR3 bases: TGTGCCAGCAGTGACACCTTGCGTGCGAACACTGAAGCTTTCTTT.

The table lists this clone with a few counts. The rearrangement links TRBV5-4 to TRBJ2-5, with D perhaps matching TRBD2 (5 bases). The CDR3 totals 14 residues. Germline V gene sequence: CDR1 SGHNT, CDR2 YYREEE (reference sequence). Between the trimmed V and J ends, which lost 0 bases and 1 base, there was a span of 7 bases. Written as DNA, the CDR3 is TGTGCCAGCAGCTTGGTCCGGGGCCAAGAGACCCAGTACTTC. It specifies CASSLVRGQETQYF.

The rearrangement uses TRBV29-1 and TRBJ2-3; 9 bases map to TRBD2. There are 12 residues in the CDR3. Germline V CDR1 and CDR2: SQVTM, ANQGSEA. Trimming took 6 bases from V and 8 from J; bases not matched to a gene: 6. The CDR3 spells CSVVAGVATQYF. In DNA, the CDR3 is TGCAGCGTAGTAGCGGGAGTAGCTACGCAGTATTTT.

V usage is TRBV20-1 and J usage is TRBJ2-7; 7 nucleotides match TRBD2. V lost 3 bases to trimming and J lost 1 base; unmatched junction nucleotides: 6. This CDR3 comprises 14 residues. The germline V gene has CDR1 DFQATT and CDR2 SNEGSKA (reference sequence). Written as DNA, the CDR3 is TGCAGTGCTAGTGACCAGCGGGGTTCCTACGAGCAGTACTTC. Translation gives CSASDQRGSYEQYF.

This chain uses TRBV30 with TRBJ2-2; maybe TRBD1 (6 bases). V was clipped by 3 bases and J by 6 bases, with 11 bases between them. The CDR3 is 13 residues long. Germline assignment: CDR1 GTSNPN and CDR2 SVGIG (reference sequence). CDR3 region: CAWRKKGAGELFF. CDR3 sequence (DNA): TGTGCCTGGAGGAAAAAGGGGGCCGGGGAGCTGTTTTTT.